This T cell receptor beta chain was retrieved from a study of T cells in Graves' hyperthyroidism and ophthalmopathy. The table lists this clonotype with many counts. Its antigen remains unidentified. The study, taken as a whole, reports: In blood, most of the thyroid clonotypes expanded above 0.001 were also present. Ophthalmopathy, as predicted by the model, came a median roughly 6.8 months after the prediction.

Amplified TCR beta CDR3 regions came from RNA transcripts. In the first-round RT-PCR of the TCR CDR3, the HTBI primer set was used. TCRdb reprocessed the multiplex PCR reads with MiXCR, giving one entry per CDR3 protein. The sample contains about 520,000 distinct CDR3 sequences, about 24% of which appear only once. CDR1 is WNHNN and CDR2 is SYGVQD in the germline V gene (reference sequence). Trimming removed 3 bases from V and 2 bases from J, with 7 bases in between. The CDR3 is 13 amino acids. Clinical Activity Scores of at least 3, NOSPECS grades of at least 4 and durations under 3 months characterized ophthalmopathy patients. For the diagnoses, clinical symptoms, serum thyroxine and TRAb, thyroid ultrasound and orbital computed tomography were used.

The sample comprised blood. This clonotype was obtained from a woman in her thirties with Graves' ophthalmopathy. The rearrangement uses TRBV10-1 and TRBJ2-5, with D hard to call. The CDR3 region is CASSEGRQETQYF. In DNA, the CDR3 is TGCGCCAGCAGTGAAGGCCGGCAAGAGACCCAGTACTTC.